This section outlines one TCR beta chain sequence together with its context. Its antigen remains unidentified. Base qualities are not recorded, but no much larger clone differs from it by a single base. The time point tag for this specimen amounts to: baseline before first vaccination. Samples from vaccinated people were obtained from the UK trials COV001 and COV002, which included a single-blind randomized controlled phase 2/3 trial of AZD1222 (ChAdOx1 nCoV-19) in healthy adults. For TCRbeta chain sequencing, PBMC samples were collected from trial participants at day 0 and at day 28 after the second dose. The CDR3 regions of human TCRbeta chains were subjected to immunosequencing. The study's processing was this. Repertoire TCRs were checked for matches against a reference library of SARS-CoV-2-specific TCRs that had been generated using the MIRA antigen-specificity platform. Breadth was defined as the fraction of unique TCRs that were SARS-CoV-2-associated, and depth was defined as the fraction of total T cells that were SARS-CoV-2-associated. Using the MIRA data, each spike-specific TCR was mapped to the spike region that the TCR reacts to and placed in a CD4 or CD8 class. Log10-transformed breadth and depth values were compared by one-way ANOVA with Sidak's multiple comparisons tests. In TCRdb, the immuneACCESS table is reduced to in-frame sequences with V and J assigned. These tables do not hold every clone; where another copy was compared, an unresolved V gene accounts for under half, and the others remain unexplained. That table gives V, J and clone size, and the DNA gave D and trimming. Here the sample has about 95,000 clones; 85% to 90% occur a single time. Clones ranked in the top ten supply around 3.5% of the sample.

This sample stems from a study of T cell responses to AZD1222 COVID-19 vaccine (dated by TCRdb to the early 2020s). For the wider study: AZD1222 recipients whose second dose came at about 4 weeks and those whose second dose came at about 12 weeks were combined into one group, since spike-specific TCR depth and breadth did not differ between the two schedules. Trial participants were enrolled into age subgroups of 18-55, 56-69 and 70-plus years, which contained around 150, 29 and 61 TCR-sequenced participants, respectively. A total of approximately 250 trial participants underwent TCR sequencing, of whom about 210 had received two doses of AZD1222 and approximately 25 had received two doses of the MenACWY control vaccine. Overall results and qualifications from the work: Participants were mostly white British, with more females than males. The authors suggested clonal diversity may have been underestimated. Reportedly, almost half of the unique spike-specific TCRs recognized epitopes lying outside the regions that are mutated in the B.1.351 and B.1.1.7 variants. Because no day 14 peak-response samples were available, the repertoires could be characterized only after the peak T cell response. Conclusions about previously exposed vaccinees are limited, since just 6 or 7 AZD1222 recipients were seropositive for SARS-CoV-2 at baseline. The vaccine-associated CD4 TCRs covered the entire spike protein, and the dominant responses fell in regions 160-218 and 743-854. The 56-69-year group was small, and its depth increase did not reach significance, likely because of low power. After two AZD1222 doses, spike-specific TCR breadth and depth were significantly higher than at day 0 and than in MenACWY recipients.

V was cut back by 0 bases and J by 2 bases, leaving a gap of 12 bases between them. CDR1 and CDR2 were assigned from the germline V gene (reference sequence) as SGHNT and YYREEE. Including the terminal cysteine and phenylalanine, the CDR3 comprises 15 residues. The kept DNA is CDR3 alone, 45 bases in frame from the first base. The sequence was collected from an adult in good health. The rearrangement joined TRBV5-4 to TRBJ2-7, and the D gene may be TRBD2, 6 bases matching. The material sequenced was peripheral blood, taken on day 0 of AZD1222 vaccination. The CDR3 here reads CASSLGRGSAYEQYF. The DNA is TGTGCCAGCAGCTTGGGCCGGGGGTCGGCCTACGAGCAGTACTTC.